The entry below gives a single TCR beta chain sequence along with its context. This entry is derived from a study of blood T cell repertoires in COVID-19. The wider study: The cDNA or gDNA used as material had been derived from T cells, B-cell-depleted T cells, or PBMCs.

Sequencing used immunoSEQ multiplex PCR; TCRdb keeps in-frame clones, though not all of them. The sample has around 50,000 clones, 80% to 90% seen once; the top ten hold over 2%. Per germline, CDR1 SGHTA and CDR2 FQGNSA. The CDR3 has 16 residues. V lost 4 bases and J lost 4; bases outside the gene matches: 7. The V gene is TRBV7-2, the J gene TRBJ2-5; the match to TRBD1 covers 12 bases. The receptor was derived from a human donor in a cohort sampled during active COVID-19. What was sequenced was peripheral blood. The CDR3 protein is CASSSRDRGRRETQYF. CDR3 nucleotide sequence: TGTGCCAGCAGCTCCCGGGACAGGGGGCGCCGAGAGACCCAGTACTTC.